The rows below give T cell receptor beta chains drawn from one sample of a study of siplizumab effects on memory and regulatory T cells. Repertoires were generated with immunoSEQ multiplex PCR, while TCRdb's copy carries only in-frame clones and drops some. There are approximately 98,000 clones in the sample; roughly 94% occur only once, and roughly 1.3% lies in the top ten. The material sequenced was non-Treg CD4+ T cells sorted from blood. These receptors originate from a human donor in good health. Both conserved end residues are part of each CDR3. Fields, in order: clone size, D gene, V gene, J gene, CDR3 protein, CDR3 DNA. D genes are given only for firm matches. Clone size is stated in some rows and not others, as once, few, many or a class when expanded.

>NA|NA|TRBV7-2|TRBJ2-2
CASSLSPYSTGELFF
TGTGCCAGCAGCTTATCCCCCTACTCCACCGGGGAGCTGTTTTTT
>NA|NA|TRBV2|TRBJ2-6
CASKRLGANVLTF
TGTGCCAGCAAGAGGTTAGGGGCCAACGTCCTGACTTTC
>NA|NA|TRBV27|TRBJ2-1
CASHGFEVTAEQFF
TGTGCCAGCCACGGGTTTGAGGTTACTGCTGAGCAGTTCTTC
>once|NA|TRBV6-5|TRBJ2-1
CASSYTGQHNEQFF
TGTGCCAGCAGTTACACCGGACAGCACAATGAGCAGTTCTTC
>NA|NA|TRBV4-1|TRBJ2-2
CASSQALSPTGELFF
TGCGCCAGCAGCCAAGCGCTAAGCCCTACCGGGGAGCTGTTTTTT
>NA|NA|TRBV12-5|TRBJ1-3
CASGPEGFGNTIYF
TGTGCTAGTGGTCCGGAGGGGTTTGGAAACACCATATATTTT
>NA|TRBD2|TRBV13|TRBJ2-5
CASSWLAGSFGETQYF
TGTGCCAGCAGCTGGCTAGCGGGATCCTTTGGTGAGACCCAGTACTTC
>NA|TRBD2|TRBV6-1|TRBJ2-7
CASSVRTSGHEQYF
TGTGCCAGCAGTGTACGGACTAGCGGCCACGAGCAGTACTTC
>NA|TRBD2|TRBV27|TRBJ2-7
CASSRSFIGAGDYEQYF
TGTGCCAGCAGTCGTAGTTTCATCGGAGCGGGAGATTACGAGCAGTACTTC
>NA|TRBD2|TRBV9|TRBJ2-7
CASSKTSGTYEQYF
TGTGCCAGCAGCAAAACTAGCGGCACCTACGAGCAGTACTTC
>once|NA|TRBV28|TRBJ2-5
CASSSQVAETQYF
TGTGCCAGCAGTTCGCAGGTCGCGGAGACCCAGTACTTC
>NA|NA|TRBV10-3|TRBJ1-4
CAAGDTTNEKLFF
TGTGCTGCGGGGGATACAACTAATGAAAAACTGTTTTTT
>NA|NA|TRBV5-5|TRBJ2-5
CASSLFGHTIGEETQYF
TGTGCCAGCAGCTTGTTCGGACATACCATCGGGGAAGAGACCCAGTACTTC
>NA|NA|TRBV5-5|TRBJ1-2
CASSLGPLFSSTF
TGTGCCAGCAGCTTGGGGCCTCTTTTTAGCTCCACCTTC
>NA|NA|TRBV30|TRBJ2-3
CAWSVGIGATDTQYF
TGTGCCTGGAGTGTCGGGATAGGGGCCACAGATACGCAGTATTTT
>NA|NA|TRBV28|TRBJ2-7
CASSPPWGGEDYEQYF
TGTGCCAGCAGTCCGCCCTGGGGCGGAGAAGACTACGAGCAGTACTTC
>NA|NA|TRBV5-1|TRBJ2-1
CASSLGQVYNEQFF
TGCGCCAGCAGCTTGGGACAGGTCTACAATGAGCAGTTCTTC
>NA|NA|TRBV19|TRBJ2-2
CASSIDWNTGELFF
TGTGCCAGTAGTATTGATTGGAACACCGGGGAGCTGTTTTTT
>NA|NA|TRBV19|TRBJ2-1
CASTDTGLYNEQFF
TGTGCCAGTACCGATACAGGACTCTACAATGAGCAGTTCTTC
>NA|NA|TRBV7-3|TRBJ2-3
CASSLQSVTDTQYF
TGTGCCAGCAGCTTACAATCGGTCACAGATACGCAGTATTTT
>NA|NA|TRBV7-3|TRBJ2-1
CASSLNGEQFF
TGTGCCAGCAGCTTGAATGGGGAGCAGTTCTTC
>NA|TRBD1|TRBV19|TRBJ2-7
CASRAGTALPYEQYF
TGTGCCTCCCGGGCCGGGACAGCCCTTCCCTACGAGCAGTACTTC
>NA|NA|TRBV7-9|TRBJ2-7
CASSSYRNGHNEQYF
TGTGCCAGCAGCTCGTACAGGAACGGTCACAACGAGCAGTACTTC
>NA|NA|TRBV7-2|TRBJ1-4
CASSRDGWNEKLFF
TGTGCCAGCAGCCGGGACGGCTGGAATGAAAAACTGTTTTTT
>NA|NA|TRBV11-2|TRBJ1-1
CASSLKGRTEAFF
TGTGCCAGCAGCCTAAAGGGCAGGACTGAAGCTTTCTTT
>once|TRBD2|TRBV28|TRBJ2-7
CASLSVTSGRYGYEQYF
TGTGCCAGCTTATCGGTTACTAGCGGGAGATATGGCTACGAGCAGTACTTC
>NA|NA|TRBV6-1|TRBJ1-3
CASSEAGGNTIYF
TGTGCCAGCAGTGAAGCAGGCGGAAACACCATATATTTT
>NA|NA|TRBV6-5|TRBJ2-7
CASSSPLHRGIYEQYF
TGTGCCAGCAGTTCCCCGTTGCACCGGGGGATCTACGAGCAGTACTTC
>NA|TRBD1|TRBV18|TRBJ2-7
CASSPGTGSLPEQYF
TGTGCCAGCTCACCAGGGACAGGCTCCCTCCCCGAGCAGTACTTC
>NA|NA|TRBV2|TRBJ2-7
CASKGDRQWGQYF
TGTGCCAGCAAGGGGGACCGACAGTGGGGGCAGTACTTC
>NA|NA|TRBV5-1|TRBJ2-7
CASSLWSGSRGEQYF
TGCGCCAGCAGCTTATGGTCCGGGTCTCGCGGCGAGCAGTACTTC
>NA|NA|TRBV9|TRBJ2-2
CASSPRTSLTGELFF
TGTGCCAGCAGCCCCCGTACTAGTCTCACCGGGGAGCTGTTTTTT
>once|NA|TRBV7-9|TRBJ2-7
CASSLVAGLNEQYF
TGTGCCAGCAGCTTAGTTGCGGGATTGAACGAGCAGTACTTC
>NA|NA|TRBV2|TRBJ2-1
CASRDTRLAEQFF
TGTGCCAGCAGAGATACCCGGTTGGCTGAGCAGTTCTTC
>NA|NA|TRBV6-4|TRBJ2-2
CASSAGRNTGELFF
TGTGCCAGCAGTGCGGGCAGAAACACCGGGGAGCTGTTTTTT
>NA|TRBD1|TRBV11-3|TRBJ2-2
CASSQQGAAGELFF
TGTGCCAGCAGCCAACAGGGGGCGGCCGGGGAGCTGTTTTTT
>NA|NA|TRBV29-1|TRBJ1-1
CSVARVDTEAFF
TGCAGCGTTGCTAGGGTTGACACTGAAGCTTTCTTT
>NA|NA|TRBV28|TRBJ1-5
CASSQGRGNQPQHF
TGTGCCAGCAGCCAAGGGCGGGGCAATCAGCCCCAGCATTTT
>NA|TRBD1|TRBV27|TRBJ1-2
CASTGTGGYGYTF
TGTGCCAGCACGGGGACAGGGGGATATGGCTACACCTTC
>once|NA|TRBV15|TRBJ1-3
CATSLPGQGGRNTIYF
TGTGCCACCAGCCTTCCTGGGCAGGGAGGAAGAAACACCATATATTTT
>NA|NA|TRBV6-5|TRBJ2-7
CASSYRSAMYEQYF
TGTGCCAGCAGTTACCGGTCAGCCATGTACGAGCAGTACTTC